This section outlines one TCR beta chain sequence together with its context. Its antigen is undetermined. The data were produced by immunoSEQ multiplex PCR, yet TCRdb's version contains in-frame clones alone and is incomplete. Among 35,000 to 45,000 clones listed, roughly 96% were seen once. The data belong to a study of graft-versus-host responses after intestinal transplantation. Study in general: Those transplanted obtained multivisceral, liver-intestinal, or isolated intestinal grafts. Induction with anti-thymocyte globulin, then tacrolimus and steroids for three to four years, was given to all recipients.

J was trimmed by 2 bases and V by 2 bases; bases with no gene match: 3. This CDR3 contains 14 residues. From germline, CDR1 is PRHDT and CDR2 FYEKMQ (reference sequence). This TCR was recovered from a human donor who was the organ donor for an intestinal transplant. The starting material was unstimulated CD8+ T cells sorted from spleen or lymph node cells, obtained before transplant. J is TRBJ2-7 and V is TRBV13; TRBD1 matches 7 bases. The CDR3 loop is CASSLIDRAYEQYF. The CDR3 DNA sequence: TGTGCCAGCAGCTTAATAGACAGGGCCTACGAGCAGTACTTC.